The 11 T cell receptor beta chains listed next were all sequenced from one sample in a study of cytomegalovirus exposure and HLA in healthy donors. It was with 60 Vbeta and 13 Jbeta primers that the PCR ran. The table came from immunoSEQ multiplex PCR; TCRdb's copy has only in-frame clones and leaves some out. The sample records around 100,000 clones, 70% to 80% being singletons. The specimen sequenced was PBMCs. Receptor source: a female donor in good health and CMV-seropositive.

CDR3 in DNA: TGTGCCAGCAGCTCCCGACAAGATACTGAAGCTTTCTTT. Amino acids: CASSSRQDTEAFF. J is TRBJ1-1 and V is TRBV7-9; the D is unclear. The germline gives CDR1 SEHNR, CDR2 FQNEAQ (reference sequence). V lost 4 bases to trimming and J lost 5 bases, with 11 bases between them. This CDR3 has 13 residues.

V is TRBV5-1 and J is TRBJ2-7; 10 bases fit TRBD1. The V gene's germline CDR1 is SGHRS and CDR2 YFSETQ. This CDR3 spans 14 amino acids. Trimming cost V 5 bases and J 5 bases; bases outside gene matches: 7. DNA of the CDR3: TGCGCCAGCAGGAAGTGGGACAGGGGAAACGAGCAGTACTTC. Translated, it gives CASRKWDRGNEQYF. The full variable domain, rest sourced from reference TRBV5-1 and TRBJ2-7, is KAGVTQTPRYLIKTRGQQVTLSCSPISGHRSVSWYQQTPGQGLQFLFEYFSETQRNKGNFPGRFSGRQFSNSRSEMNVSTLELGDSALYLCASRKWDRGNEQYFGPGTRLTVT.

Turning to this clone: The sample contains more than one DNA sequence encoding this CDR3. The chain has TRBV7-2 and TRBJ1-3; D gene ambiguous. CDR1 SGHTA and CDR2 FQGNSA come from the germline V gene. Trimming left V 2 bases short and J 2 bases short, with 7 bases between. The CDR3 has 14 amino acids. CDR3 nucleotide sequence: TGTGCCAGCAGCTTACGAGGGACTGGAAACACCATATATTTT. This encodes CASSLRGTGNTIYF. The full variable domain, its missing parts supplied by reference TRBV7-2 and TRBJ1-3, is GAGVSQSPSNKVTEKGKDVELRCDPISGHTALYWYRQSLGQGLEFLIYFQGNSAPDKSGLPSDRFSAERTGGSVSTLTIQRTQQEDSAVYLCASSLRGTGNTIYFGEGSWLTVV.

This chain uses TRBV7-8 with TRBJ2-7; 9 bases fit TRBD1. CDR1 is SGHVS, CDR2 FQNEAQ, per germline. This CDR3 is built from 15 residues. J was trimmed by 3 bases and V by 6 bases; bases with no gene match: 9. Here the CDR3 reads CASRVTGGVDYEQYF. The CDR3, as DNA: TGTGCCAGCAGGGTTACAGGGGGCGTCGACTACGAGCAGTACTTC.

The V call is TRBV7-8, the J call TRBJ2-5; 10 bases fit TRBD1. CDR1 is SGHVS, CDR2 FQNEAQ, per germline. The J segment lost 5 bases and the V segment lost 5 bases, leaving 5 bases of the junction unmatched. CDR3 length: 14 residues. The CDR3 nucleotides read TGTGCCAGCAGCCGGGACAGGGGCGCGGAGACCCAGTACTTC. Translation: CASSRDRGAETQYF. Using reference TRBV7-8 and TRBJ2-5 for the parts outside the CDR3, the full variable domain is GAGVSQSPRYKVAKRGQDVALRCDPISGHVSLFWYQQALGQGPEFLTYFQNEAQLDKSGLPSDRFFAERPEGSVSTLKIQRTQQEDSAVYLCASSRDRGAETQYFGPGTRLLVL.

V usage is TRBV7-8 and J usage is TRBJ1-3; D is unclear. CDR1 and CDR2 from the germline V gene are SGHVS and FQNEAQ. The CDR3 totals 16 residues. The V end was cut by 1 base, the J end by 0 bases, with 10 bases between. The CDR3 sequence: CASSLEAGSSGNTIYF. In nucleotides, the CDR3 is TGTGCCAGCAGCTTAGAAGCAGGCAGCTCTGGAAACACCATATATTTT.

This sequence joins TRBV7-9 and TRBJ2-7, with D possibly matching TRBD2 (6 bases). Germline CDR1 SEHNR, CDR2 FQNEAQ (reference sequence). V was clipped by 1 base and J by 5 bases, with 15 bases between them. The CDR3 has 15 residues. The DNA of the CDR3 is TGTGCCAGCAGCTTAGTCCTAGCGAAAACGAACGAGCAGTACTTC. It yields the protein CASSLVLAKTNEQYF.

The chain carries TRBV5-1 and TRBJ2-7; 8 bases align to TRBD2. Trimming took 0 bases from V and 2 from J; bases not matched to a gene: 4. CDR1 is SGHRS and CDR2 is YFSETQ in the germline V gene. This CDR3 spans 15 amino acids. The CDR3 DNA follows: TGCGCCAGCAGCTTGGGGGCAGCGGGGGCCTACGAGCAGTACTTC. Translating it yields CASSLGAAGAYEQYF. The whole variable domain, remainder taken from reference TRBV5-1 and TRBJ2-7, is KAGVTQTPRYLIKTRGQQVTLSCSPISGHRSVSWYQQTPGQGLQFLFEYFSETQRNKGNFPGRFSGRQFSNSRSEMNVSTLELGDSALYLCASSLGAAGAYEQYFGPGTRLTVT.

The chain is built from TRBV11-2 and TRBJ2-7; D is perhaps TRBD1 (6 bases). The CDR3 sequence is 14 residues long. Germline assignment: CDR1 SGHAT and CDR2 FQNNGV. V dropped 11 bases and J dropped 5 bases, with 22 bases sitting between them. CDR3 in amino acids: CASGNRAGAHEQYF. The CDR3 DNA sequence: TGTGCCTCCGGAAACCGGGCAGGGGCCCACGAGCAGTACTTC.

V usage is TRBV20-1 and J usage is TRBJ2-7; the D gene is possibly TRBD2 (5 bases). Per germline, CDR1 DFQATT and CDR2 SNEGSKA (reference sequence). The CDR3 runs 10 residues. V lost 3 bases and J lost 7, with 7 bases in between. The CDR3 sequence: CSASGEEQYF. The DNA for the CDR3 is TGCAGTGCTAGTGGGGAGGAGCAGTACTTC.

The chain carries TRBV28 and TRBJ2-4; TRBD1 agrees at 9 bases. The germline V gene has CDR1 MDHEN and CDR2 SYDVKM. There are 16 residues in the CDR3. With 6 bases clipped from V and 5 bases from J, the junction kept 11 bases outside the gene matches. CDR3 loop: CASSVQGAAAENIQYF. As DNA, the CDR3 is TGTGCCAGCAGCGTACAGGGGGCGGCAGCAGAAAACATTCAGTACTTC.